These 20 T cell receptor beta chains were sequenced from one sample in a study of blood T cell repertoires in COVID-19. This table comes from immunoSEQ multiplex PCR, and its TCRdb copy is limited to in-frame clones, with some not included. This table has hundreds of thousands of clones, about 86% appearing once. The sequenced material came from PBMCs or T cells enriched from blood (not recorded which). These receptors originate from a woman in her forties or fifties who had recovered from COVID-19.

The V gene is TRBV28, the J gene TRBJ2-1, with 8 bases identical to TRBD2. Germline CDR1 MDHEN, CDR2 SYDVKM. The length of the CDR3 is 12 residues. Trimming at V came to 8 bases and at J to 7 bases, leaving 4 bases not matched to a gene. For the CDR3, the DNA is TGTGCCAGCGGCGGGGGGTTGAATGAGCAGTTCTTC. Translated: CASGGGLNEQFF. The variable domain in full, completed from reference TRBV28 and TRBJ2-1, reads DVKVTQSSRYLVKRTGEKVFLECVQDMDHENMFWYRQDPGLGLRLIYFSYDVKMKEKGDIPEGYSVSREKKERFSLILESASTNQTSMYLCASGGGLNEQFFGPGTRLTVL.

This rearrangement joins TRBV6-5 to TRBJ2-7; D is perhaps TRBD1 (6 bases). The CDR3 totals 14 residues. CDR1 and CDR2 from the germline V gene are MNHEY and SVGAGI. Trimming removed 6 bases from V and 4 bases from J, with 16 bases in between. The CDR3 nucleotides read TGTGCCAGCAGGGGTCGACAGGAGCTTTACGAGCAGTACTTC. This sequence encodes CASRGRQELYEQYF.

The genes are TRBV27 and TRBJ2-7, with 14 bases identical to TRBD2. This CDR3 contains 16 residues. Per the germline V gene, CDR1 is MNHEY and CDR2 is SMNVEV (reference sequence). V shed 4 bases, J shed 3 bases, and the junction held 5 bases outside the gene matches. The CDR3 sequence is CASSSPTSGGGYEQYF. For the CDR3, the DNA is TGTGCCAGCAGTTCCCCGACTAGCGGGGGGGGCTACGAGCAGTACTTC.

In regard to this clone: Additional DNA sequences in this sample encode the identical CDR3. The CDR3 loop is CASSLGGTGELFF. The CDR3 DNA reads as TGTGCCAGCAGCCTGGGGGGGACCGGGGAGCTGTTTTTT. The rearrangement joins TRBV12-3 or TRBV12-4 to TRBJ2-2; 7 nucleotides match TRBD2. V lost 6 bases and J lost 5; bases outside the gene matches: 3. The CDR3 contains 13 residues.

The chain employs TRBV19 and TRBJ1-4; possible D gene TRBD1, 5 bases. The CDR3 sequence is 13 residues long. Per the germline V gene, CDR1 is LNHDA and CDR2 is SQIVND (reference sequence). Trimming took off 10 bases at V and 0 bases at J, with 9 bases between the two ends. The CDR3 protein is CATRQPTNEKLFF. CDR3 DNA sequence: TGTGCCACCCGACAGCCAACTAATGAAAAACTGTTTTTT.

V gene TRBV6-5 combines with J gene TRBJ1-1, with a possible D match to TRBD1 (5 bases). Germline CDR1 and CDR2: MNHEY and SVGAGI. CDR3 length: 14 residues. V shed 6 bases and J shed 1 base, with 12 bases lying between them. CDR3 nucleotides: TGTGCCAGCAGGTCGGACAATACGAACACTGAAGCTTTCTTT. Translating it yields CASRSDNTNTEAFF.

The V gene is TRBV2, the J gene TRBJ1-2; perhaps TRBD1 as D (6 bases). V was trimmed by 2 bases and J by 2 bases, leaving 15 bases between them. The CDR3 consists of 16 residues. From germline, CDR1 is SNHLY and CDR2 FYNNEI. CDR3 bases: TGTGCCAGCAGTGAAATCGGCCAGGGGCGAAACTATGGCTACACCTTC. Protein sequence: CASSEIGQGRNYGYTF. Complete variable domain (other parts from reference TRBV2 and TRBJ1-2): EPEVTQTPSHQVTQMGQEVILRCVPISNHLYFYWYRQILGQKVEFLVSFYNNEISEKSEIFDDQFSVERPDGSNFTLKIRSTKLEDSAMYFCASSEIGQGRNYGYTFGSGTRLTVV.

V and J are TRBV7-9 and TRBJ1-4; no definite D call. Germline assignment: CDR1 SEHNR and CDR2 FQNEAQ (reference sequence). The CDR3 extends over 15 amino acids. Trimming removed 1 base at V and 7 bases at J, with 13 bases between. The CDR3 DNA reads as TGTGCCAGCAGCTTAGGGAGTCCTGCGGGTGAAAAACTGTTTTTT. Translation: CASSLGSPAGEKLFF.

This chain connects TRBV7-9 to TRBJ1-1, with D perhaps matching TRBD1 (6 bases). This CDR3 has 15 residues. Germline assignment: CDR1 SEHNR and CDR2 FQNEAQ (reference sequence). V lost 5 bases and J 0 bases, leaving 13 bases between the germline ends. In DNA form, the CDR3 reads TGTGCCAGCAGCCCACTGACAGGTATGAACACTGAAGCTTTCTTT. Protein product: CASSPLTGMNTEAFF.

This chain uses TRBV29-1 with TRBJ2-3; 7 positions match TRBD1. V was pared by 0 bases and J by 2 bases, with 11 bases of the junction left unmatched. CDR1 is SQVTM, CDR2 ANQGSEA, per germline. There are 17 residues in the CDR3. The CDR3 nucleotides read TGCAGCGTTGAAGAAGGTCTTCAGGGACAGTTCACAGATACGCAGTATTTT. This codes for CSVEEGLQGQFTDTQYF.

This clone was found a few times. The genes are TRBV18 and TRBJ1-3, with D hard to call. Germline CDR1 reads KGHSH; CDR2 reads LQKENI. CDR3 size: 14 residues. V lost 5 bases, J lost 4 bases, and 12 bases lay in between. In DNA, the CDR3 is TGTGCCAGCTCATATGACTCGGAGGGAAACACCATATATTTT. Protein product: CASSYDSEGNTIYF.

The chain combines TRBV5-4 with TRBJ2-3; 11 bases are a match to TRBD2. The CDR3 loop spans 20 amino acids. CDR1 and CDR2 from the germline V gene are SGHNT and YYREEE (reference sequence). The V and J ends lost 0 bases and 1 base, in that order; junction bases with no gene match: 13. The CDR3 region has the DNA TGTGCCAGCAGCTTGGAGGCGGGCCTAGCGGGGGGATCTGGCACAGATACGCAGTATTTT. This encodes CASSLEAGLAGGSGTDTQYF.

This clone was recorded a few times. V usage is TRBV19 and J usage is TRBJ1-2, with D possibly TRBD1 on 5 matching bases. This CDR3 is 13 amino acids long. Germline values: CDR1 LNHDA, CDR2 SQIVND (reference sequence). Trimming left V 1 base short and J 9 bases short, with 12 bases between. CDR3 sequence (DNA): TGTGCCAGTAGTATAGTTCAGGGCAGGAGCTACACCTTC. Protein: CASSIVQGRSYTF.

The V call is TRBV5-1, the J call TRBJ1-1; 12 bases map to TRBD1. CDR1 is SGHRS and CDR2 is YFSETQ in the germline V gene. The junction had 14 bases not matched to a gene; V was cut back by 0 bases and J by 5 bases. The CDR3 loop spans 19 amino acids. CDR3 DNA: TGCGCCAGCAGCTTGGAGTCGGGACAGGGGGCTTGGATGGATACTGAAGCTTTCTTT. This encodes CASSLESGQGAWMDTEAFF. Combining the CDR3 with reference TRBV5-1 and TRBJ1-1 gives the whole variable domain KAGVTQTPRYLIKTRGQQVTLSCSPISGHRSVSWYQQTPGQGLQFLFEYFSETQRNKGNFPGRFSGRQFSNSRSEMNVSTLELGDSALYLCASSLESGQGAWMDTEAFFGQGTRLTVV.

This sequence joins TRBV13 and TRBJ1-4, with unresolved D. The germline CDR1 and CDR2 sequences are PRHDT and FYEKMQ (reference sequence). This CDR3 has 16 residues. V was trimmed by 2 bases and J by 8 bases, leaving 18 bases between them. In DNA form, the CDR3 reads TGTGCCAGCAGCTTAAAAGGTCGAGACTTTAGAGAAAAACTGTTTTTT. It codes for CASSLKGRDFREKLFF.

The chain carries TRBV5-6 and TRBJ2-5; no reliable D call. The CDR3 has 14 residues. The V end lost 8 bases, the J end lost 4 bases, and 18 bases lay between the germline ends. Germline CDR1 and CDR2: SGHDT and YYEEEE. Here the CDR3 DNA reads TGTGCCAGTAGAGCCTCGCCTCTTGGAGAGACCCAGTACTTC. Its protein product is CASRASPLGETQYF. The full variable domain, completed using reference TRBV5-6 and TRBJ2-5, is DAGVTQSPTHLIKTRGQQVTLRCSPKSGHDTVSWYQQALGQGPQFIFQYYEEEERQRGNFPDRFSGHQFPNYSSELNVNALLLGDSALYLCASRASPLGETQYFGPGTRLLVL.

There are a few counts of this clone. The chain employs TRBV4-3 and TRBJ2-7; perhaps TRBD1 as D (6 bases). The germline V gene encodes CDR1 LGHNA and CDR2 YSLEER. The CDR3 totals 15 residues. V gave up 0 bases and J gave up 3 bases, with 12 bases separating them. The CDR3 sequence: CASSQDQGTDYEQYF. The CDR3 nucleotides are TGCGCCAGCAGCCAAGATCAGGGGACGGACTACGAGCAGTACTTC.

J is TRBJ2-1 and V is TRBV30; D is possibly TRBD2 (6 bases). The CDR3 spans 13 residues. Germline V lookup: CDR1 GTSNPN, CDR2 SVGIG (reference sequence). Trimming removed 0 bases at V and 8 bases at J, with 11 bases between. CDR3: CAWSVNPGDEQFF. The CDR3 DNA is TGTGCCTGGAGTGTCAACCCGGGGGATGAGCAGTTCTTC.

The rearrangement joins TRBV29-1 to TRBJ1-1, with 9 bases lining up with TRBD1. Germline values: CDR1 SQVTM, CDR2 ANQGSEA. The CDR3 length is 13 residues. The V gene end was trimmed by 7 bases and the J gene end by 7 bases; junction bases not matched to a gene: 10. CDR3 sequence (DNA): TGCAGCGCCTCGACAGGGGGGGGGATTGAAGCTTTCTTT. It translates to CSASTGGGIEAFF.

The chain is built from TRBV19 and TRBJ1-6; no clear D. Looked up from germline, CDR1 is LNHDA and CDR2 is SQIVND (reference sequence). The CDR3 has 15 amino acids. The V end lost 5 bases, the J end lost 6 bases, and 14 bases lay between the germline ends. CDR3 DNA: TGTGCCAGTAGTGCCCGGGAGGTCCCTAATTCACCCCTCCACTTT. Translating gives CASSAREVPNSPLHF.